This T cell receptor (beta chain) was sequenced for a study of spatial heterogeneity in lung cancer. Overall study: Samples were obtained from some 70 donors, all untreated early-stage non-small cell lung cancer patients. PBMC samples from follow-up, where available, were sequenced a median of about 22 months after resection. General observations from the study: Ubiquitous expanded tumor TCRs were seen in blood more at resection than at follow-up.

Individually, TCR cDNA molecules were each labelled with a unique molecular identifier. TCRdb reprocessed the 5' RACE reads via MiXCR and lists one record per CDR3 protein. The sample lists about 50,000 distinct CDR3 sequences; around 7.7% were seen once. The ends were cut back, 4 bases at V and 2 bases at J, with 12 bases in the middle. CDR3 size: 14 residues. Germline values: CDR1 SGHRS, CDR2 YFSETQ. Many counts were recorded for this clonotype. No antigen is known for it. Sample time point: blood at routine non-recurrence follow-up after resection. Unsorted samples of tumor, nontumor lung or frozen PBMC had their whole RNA sequenced.

The clonotype comes from a female donor with early-stage non-small cell lung cancer. Sample: PBMCs, taken at follow-up. The V and J genes are TRBV5-1 and TRBJ2-5, with a possible D match to TRBD2 (5 bases). This CDR3 reads CASSLIGEQETQYF. As DNA, the CDR3 is TGCGCCAGCAGCCTGATCGGGGAGCAAGAGACCCAGTACTTC.